Listed here are 16 T cell receptor beta chains from one sample, sequenced in a study of T cells in Graves' hyperthyroidism and ophthalmopathy. It was RNA transcripts that yielded the amplified TCR beta CDR3 regions. In the first-round RT-PCR of the TCR CDR3, the HTBI primer set was used. TCRdb processed the multiplex PCR reads anew with MiXCR; each CDR3 protein has one entry. The data hold 660,000 or so distinct CDR3 sequences, with 45% observed a single time. Sequencing was carried out using peripheral blood or thyroid tissue (not recorded which). The receptor source for this set is an adult man with Graves' disease, either hyperthyroidism or ophthalmopathy (not recorded which).

The chain recombines TRBV12-3 or TRBV12-4 with TRBJ1-1; weak D call: TRBD1 (5 bases). The CDR3 contains 14 residues. This chain's CDR3 is CASGIDSSYTEAFF. The CDR3, as DNA: TGTGCTAGTGGTATCGACAGCTCCTACACTGAAGCTTTCTTT.

This chain links TRBV19 with TRBJ2-5, with D perhaps matching TRBD1 or TRBD2 (5 bases each). CDR1 LNHDA and CDR2 SQIVND come from the germline V gene (reference sequence). This CDR3 has 15 residues. Trimming removed 7 bases from V and 0 bases from J, with 15 bases in between. CDR3 DNA: TGTGCCAGTATGGACCGGGACGCTTACCAAGAGACCCAGTACTTC. Amino acid sequence: CASMDRDAYQETQYF.

The chain is built from TRBV5-6 and TRBJ1-4; 8 nucleotides agree with TRBD1. This CDR3 spans 14 amino acids. Looked up from germline, CDR1 is SGHDT and CDR2 is YYEEEE. The V and J ends lost 5 bases and 8 bases, in that order; junction bases with no gene match: 8. In DNA form, the CDR3 reads TGTGCCAGCAGGTCGACAGGGGACGAGGAAAAACTGTTTTTT. It encodes CASRSTGDEEKLFF. Using reference TRBV5-6 and TRBJ1-4 for the parts outside the CDR3, the full variable domain is DAGVTQSPTHLIKTRGQQVTLRCSPKSGHDTVSWYQQALGQGPQFIFQYYEEEERQRGNFPDRFSGHQFPNYSSELNVNALLLGDSALYLCASRSTGDEEKLFFGSGTQLSVL.

The chain carries TRBV7-2 and TRBJ1-3; a weak D match, TRBD1 (6 bases). CDR3 length: 19 residues. Germline V gives CDR1 SGHTA, CDR2 FQGNSA. V lost 4 bases, J lost 0 bases, and 22 bases lay in between. The DNA of the CDR3 is TGTGCCAGCAGCTCCAACACCAGATACGGACAGATCTCTGGAAACACCATATATTTT. This gives the protein CASSSNTRYGQISGNTIYF.

The chain recombines TRBV9 with TRBJ2-7, with D perhaps assigned TRBD1 or TRBD2 (5 bases each). V dropped 7 bases and J dropped 7 bases, with 12 bases sitting between them. Germline lookup yields CDR1 SGDLS and CDR2 YYNGEE. CDR3 length equals 11 residues. In nucleotides, the CDR3 is TGTGCCAGCGGAGTGGGGGAAGAGCAGTACTTC. Its protein product is CASGVGEEQYF.

This clonotype was counted many times. The chain has TRBV4-1 and TRBJ1-5; D is possibly TRBD1 (5 bases). In germline, CDR1 is MGHRA, CDR2 YSYEKL. Trimming took off 0 bases at V and 7 bases at J, with 7 bases between the two ends. The CDR3 loop spans 13 amino acids. The CDR3 DNA is TGCGCCAGCAGCCAAGAGGGGGTCCAGCCCCAGCATTTT. Translated, it gives CASSQEGVQPQHF.

This clonotype was picked up many times. The chain uses TRBV6-5 and TRBJ1-5; D perhaps matches TRBD1 (5 bases). The CDR3 has 13 residues. CDR1 and CDR2 (germline): MNHEY, SVGAGI. Trimming removed 6 bases at V and 5 bases at J, with 11 bases between. The CDR3 DNA reads as TGTGCCAGCAGGAGCAGGGAGGATCAGCCCCAGCATTTT. Amino acid sequence: CASRSREDQPQHF.

This clonotype has a handful of counts. V usage is TRBV20-1 and J usage is TRBJ2-2; 8 bases align to TRBD2. J gave up 5 bases and V 0 bases, and 11 bases lay outside the gene matches. This CDR3 has 17 amino acids. CDR1 is DFQATT and CDR2 is SNEGSKA in the germline V gene (reference sequence). Written as DNA, the CDR3 is TGCAGTGCTAGAGATCAACTGCGGGAGGACTCAACCGGGGAGCTGTTTTTT. Translation gives CSARDQLREDSTGELFF.

In the case of this clonotype: Sequence at one end of the junction differs from germline and may be a read error. The gene calls are TRBV2 and TRBJ1-1, with D possibly being TRBD1 (6 bases). The CDR3 totals 15 residues. From germline, CDR1 is SNHLY and CDR2 FYNNEI. As DNA, the CDR3 is TGCGCCAGCAGCTTGGGGGCAGCAATGAACACTGAAGCTTTCTTT. Translation gives CASSLGAAMNTEAFF.

Notes on this clonotype: At one boundary the junction diverges from the germline segment, which might be a read error. The chain uses TRBV6-5 and TRBJ2-7; 8 nucleotides agree with TRBD1. The CDR3 spans 15 residues. Germline V gene sequence: CDR1 MNHEY, CDR2 SVGAGI. The CDR3 bases are TGTGCCGGCAGTTACTCGGGCCACAGGGGGTACGAGCAGTACTTC. It translates to CAGSYSGHRGYEQYF.

There are a few counts of this clonotype. The chain carries TRBV6-1 and TRBJ1-5; possibly TRBD1 for D (5 bases). In germline, CDR1 is MNHNS, CDR2 SASEGT. The CDR3 is 14 residues long. Trimming removed 6 bases at V and 5 bases at J, with 14 bases between. This chain's CDR3 is CASSRRGVDQPQHF. In nucleotides, the CDR3 is TGTGCCAGCAGCCGGAGAGGGGTCGATCAGCCCCAGCATTTT.

There are many counts of this clonotype. This rearrangement joins TRBV2 to TRBJ1-4; weak D call: TRBD1 (5 bases). The CDR3 runs 14 residues. Trimming left V 2 bases short and J 10 bases short, with 14 bases between. Germline V gene lookup returns CDR1 SNHLY and CDR2 FYNNEI. Written as DNA, the CDR3 is TGTGCCAGCAGTGAACAGGCGGGACGGGGAAAACTGTTTTTT. Its translation is CASSEQAGRGKLFF.

The table lists this clonotype with a few counts. V usage is TRBV11-2 and J usage is TRBJ1-2; D remains unclear. The CDR3 length is 12 residues. Trimming removed 5 bases at V and 10 bases at J, with 14 bases between. Looked up from germline, CDR1 is SGHAT and CDR2 is FQNNGV. The CDR3 sequence is CASSQAGRTYTF. CDR3 DNA sequence: TGTGCCAGCAGCCAAGCTGGCAGAACCTACACCTTC. The entire variable domain, with the rest obtained from reference TRBV11-2 and TRBJ1-2, is as follows: EAGVAQSPRYKIIEKRQSVAFWCNPISGHATLYWYQQILGQGPKLLIQFQNNGVVDDSQLPKDRFSAERLKGVDSTLKIQPAKLEDSAVYLCASSQAGRTYTFGSGTRLTVV.

The chain carries TRBV24-1 and TRBJ1-1, with 8 bases matching TRBD1. The ends lost 3 bases at V and 7 bases at J; junction bases unmatched: 9. CDR1 and CDR2 from the germline V gene are KGHDR and SFDVKD. The CDR3 covers 15 residues. This chain's CDR3 is CATSDPRTGGNEAFF. The CDR3 DNA sequence: TGTGCCACCAGTGATCCAAGAACAGGGGGGAATGAAGCTTTCTTT.

The chain is built from TRBV6-6 and TRBJ1-1, with D uncertain. V was clipped by 6 bases and J by 4 bases, with 9 bases between them. The CDR3 has 12 amino acids. Germline CDR1 reads MNHNY; CDR2 reads SVGAGI (reference sequence). The CDR3 protein is CASREVVTEAFF. DNA for the CDR3: TGTGCCAGCAGGGAAGTCGTCACTGAAGCTTTCTTT.

This clonotype was seen repeatedly, ten times or more. The CDR3 nucleotides are TGCAGCGTTGAAGAGGGCGGATTGAACACTGAAGCTTTCTTT. It yields the protein CSVEEGGLNTEAFF. J is TRBJ1-1 and V is TRBV29-1; D unclear. Per germline, CDR1 SQVTM and CDR2 ANQGSEA. The CDR3 consists of 14 residues. The V end was cut by 0 bases, the J end by 0 bases, with 8 bases between. The full variable domain, its missing parts supplied by reference TRBV29-1 and TRBJ1-1, is SAVISQKPSRDICQRGTSLTIQCQVDSQVTMMFWYRQQPGQSLTLIATANQGSEATYESGFVIDKFPISRPNLTFSTLTVSNMSPEDSSIYLCSVEEGGLNTEAFFGQGTRLTVV.